A single sample is the source of the 23 T cell receptor beta chains below, sequenced in a study of technical replicates of blood from a few donors. Data came from immunoSEQ multiplex PCR; TCRdb stores just in-frame clones and leaves some out. The table lists 84,000 or so clones, roughly 97% of them singletons. Sequencing was performed on T cells isolated from PBMCs. These receptors all stem from a human donor in good health.

V is TRBV19 and J is TRBJ2-7; 9 bases map to TRBD2. Germline trimming cut 8 bases from V and 7 bases from J; bases unmatched to any gene: 12. This CDR3 spans 14 amino acids. The germline CDR1 and CDR2 sequences are LNHDA and SQIVND (reference sequence). CDR3: CASRPASGIYEQYF. For the CDR3, the DNA is TGTGCCAGTCGGCCGGCTAGCGGGATATATGAGCAGTACTTC.

This chain joins TRBV4-1 and TRBJ1-5; D not resolved. Trimming left V 1 base short and J 0 bases short, with 7 bases between. The CDR3 has 15 residues. CDR1 and CDR2 from the germline V gene are MGHRA and YSYEKL. The CDR3 nucleotides are TGCGCCAGCAGCCAAGGGCGGAATAGCAATCAGCCCCAGCATTTT. It translates to CASSQGRNSNQPQHF.

The chain has TRBV14 and TRBJ1-6, with a weak D call TRBD1 (6 bases). The CDR3 contains 15 residues. V dropped 4 bases and J dropped 7 bases, with 14 bases sitting between them. Looked up from germline, CDR1 is SGHDN and CDR2 is FVKESK. CDR3 coding DNA: TGTGCCAGCAGCCGTAATAACAGGGAGAATTCACCCCTCCACTTT. Translated: CASSRNNRENSPLHF.

The chain employs TRBV19 and TRBJ2-7, with 8 nucleotides matching TRBD1. V shed 6 bases and J 2 bases; nucleotides not matched to a gene: 6. CDR1 is LNHDA, CDR2 SQIVND, per germline (reference sequence). The CDR3 contains 14 residues. CDR3 sequence (DNA): TGTGCCAGTAGAGGGGCAGGGGGCACCTACGAGCAGTACTTC. Encoded protein: CASRGAGGTYEQYF.

J is TRBJ2-5 and V is TRBV11-2; TRBD1 agrees at 7 bases. The CDR3 runs 17 residues. Losses at the gene ends were 0 bases for V and 5 bases for J; bases not matched to a gene: 12. Germline V gene data show CDR1 as SGHAT and CDR2 as FQNNGV. CDR3 loop: CASSLEGGRLVKETQYF. The DNA of the CDR3 is TGTGCCAGCAGCTTAGAAGGGGGCAGGTTGGTTAAGGAGACCCAGTACTTC.

The J gene is TRBJ2-1, the V gene TRBV2; D perhaps matches TRBD2 (6 bases). Germline V gene data show CDR1 as SNHLY and CDR2 as FYNNEI. The CDR3 loop spans 12 amino acids. V was clipped by 7 bases and J by 13 bases, with 17 bases between them. The CDR3 nucleotides are TGTGCCAGCACGGAGGGGTCCCTCGATCAGTTCTTC. Protein product: CASTEGSLDQFF. Full variable domain (outside the CDR3, taken from reference TRBV2 and TRBJ2-1): EPEVTQTPSHQVTQMGQEVILRCVPISNHLYFYWYRQILGQKVEFLVSFYNNEISEKSEIFDDQFSVERPDGSNFTLKIRSTKLEDSAMYFCASTEGSLDQFFGPGTRLTVL.

The CDR3 DNA reads as TGTGCCAGCAGCTTGACAGGGGACAATGAGCAGTTCTTC. Residues: CASSLTGDNEQFF. This chain joins TRBV5-4 and TRBJ2-1; 7 bases are a match to TRBD1. Germline CDR1 is SGHNT and CDR2 is YYREEE (reference sequence). CDR3 length equals 13 residues. Germline trimming cut 1 base from V and 5 bases from J; bases unmatched to any gene: 0.

This chain uses TRBV7-8 with TRBJ1-5, with 7 bases aligning to TRBD1. The length of the CDR3 is 14 residues. The junction had 8 bases not matched to a gene; V was cut back by 7 bases and J by 5 bases. Germline CDR1 SGHVS, CDR2 FQNEAQ. The CDR3 spells CASNTDRWDQPQHF. CDR3 nucleotides: TGTGCCAGCAACACGGACAGGTGGGATCAGCCCCAGCATTTT.

V is TRBV7-2 and J is TRBJ2-1; possibly TRBD1 for D (5 bases). Germline lookup yields CDR1 SGHTA and CDR2 FQGNSA. The CDR3 length is 13 residues. V was cut by 1 base and J by 7 bases, with 8 bases left in between. This chain's CDR3 is CASSLGGANEQFF. CDR3 DNA sequence: TGTGCCAGCAGCTTAGGTGGGGCGAATGAGCAGTTCTTC.

The chain employs TRBV10-1 and TRBJ2-3; possibly TRBD1 for D (5 bases). From germline, CDR1 is WNHNN and CDR2 SYGVQD (reference sequence). The CDR3 is 15 residues long. Trimming stripped 3 bases from V and 2 bases from J, with 12 bases between. The chain's CDR3 is CASSDGQGTTDTQYF. The CDR3 nucleotides are TGCGCCAGCAGTGATGGCCAGGGAACCACAGATACGCAGTATTTT.

The chain is built from TRBV18 and TRBJ1-5; D remains unclear. The CDR3 length is 14 residues. Germline-derived CDR1 and CDR2 are KGHSH and LQKENI. V lost 5 bases and J 4 bases, leaving 12 bases between the germline ends. The CDR3 DNA reads TGTGCCAGCTCAATAGAGGAGATAAATCAGCCCCAGCATTTT. This encodes CASSIEEINQPQHF.

CDR3 residues: CASSQTVRLNTEAFF. The CDR3 bases are TGTGCCAGCAGCCAGACAGTCAGATTGAACACTGAAGCTTTCTTT. The chain uses TRBV6-1 and TRBJ1-1; possibly TRBD1 for D (5 bases). Trimming stripped 6 bases from V and 0 bases from J, with 14 bases between. From germline, CDR1 is MNHNS and CDR2 SASEGT. The length of the CDR3 is 15 residues.

This chain links TRBV19 with TRBJ1-2, with D uncertain. This CDR3 has 14 residues. CDR1 is LNHDA, CDR2 SQIVND, per germline (reference sequence). V lost 5 bases to trimming and J lost 4 bases, with 14 bases between them. This CDR3 reads CASSVGISGYGYTF. Written as DNA, the CDR3 is TGTGCCAGTAGTGTCGGGATCAGTGGCTATGGCTACACCTTC.

This clone was seen once. This CDR3 is also generated by other DNA sequences in the sample. The J gene is TRBJ2-7, the V gene TRBV27; 9 positions match TRBD1. After removal of 3 bases from V and 1 base from J, the junction contained 1 base not matched to a gene. CDR3 length: 14 amino acids. Germline V lookup: CDR1 MNHEY, CDR2 SMNVEV (reference sequence). DNA for the CDR3: TGTGCCAGCAGTTTGGACAGGGGATCCTACGAGCAGTACTTC. It yields the protein CASSLDRGSYEQYF.

The chain joins TRBV27 to TRBJ1-6; the match to TRBD1 covers 7 bases. CDR3 length equals 14 residues. Trimming took 2 bases from V and 10 from J; bases not matched to a gene: 5. CDR1 is MNHEY, CDR2 SMNVEV, per germline (reference sequence). Here the CDR3 reads CASSLGQDSSPLHF. CDR3 bases: TGTGCCAGCAGTTTAGGACAGGACAGCTCACCCCTCCACTTT.

The count of this clone is one. The chain carries TRBV5-1 and TRBJ1-1; D not resolved. The ends were cut back, 6 bases at V and 1 base at J, with 7 bases in the middle. This CDR3 comprises 12 residues. Germline V gene data show CDR1 as SGHRS and CDR2 as YFSETQ. The chain's CDR3 is CASKAGNTEAFF. CDR3 DNA sequence: TGCGCCAGCAAAGCGGGGAACACTGAAGCTTTCTTT.

V is TRBV7-9 and J is TRBJ2-1; TRBD1 matches 8 bases. The V segment lost 6 bases and the J segment 4 bases; nucleotides outside the gene matches: 8. CDR1 and CDR2 from the germline V gene are SEHNR and FQNEAQ (reference sequence). The CDR3 has 15 residues. CDR3 amino acids: CASSNLDRVYNEQFF. In nucleotides, the CDR3 is TGTGCCAGCAGTAACCTGGACAGGGTATACAATGAGCAGTTCTTC.

The chain uses TRBV28 and TRBJ2-7; D is undetermined. The V end was cut by 6 bases, the J end by 3 bases, with 9 bases between. CDR1 MDHEN and CDR2 SYDVKM come from the germline V gene. CDR3 size: 12 residues. The CDR3 coding sequence is TGTGCCAGCAGCCTCATCTACTACGAGCAGTACTTC. Translating it yields CASSLIYYEQYF.

The chain employs TRBV11-2 and TRBJ1-2, with 9 bases matching TRBD1. The V gene end was trimmed by 4 bases and the J gene end by 4 bases; junction bases not matched to a gene: 4. The CDR3 contains 14 residues. Germline-derived CDR1 and CDR2 are SGHAT and FQNNGV. Here the CDR3 reads CASSSTGGSYGYTF. The CDR3 DNA follows: TGTGCCAGCAGCTCCACAGGGGGCAGCTATGGCTACACCTTC.

The gene calls are TRBV9 and TRBJ2-1, with TRBD2 matching 10 bases. This CDR3 spans 19 amino acids. From germline, CDR1 is SGDLS and CDR2 YYNGEE. V lost 0 bases and J lost 4; bases outside the gene matches: 13. As DNA, the CDR3 is TGTGCCAGCAGCGTAGGGGGGGGGACCGGGACTAGCGTTTACAATGAGCAGTTCTTC. This encodes CASSVGGGTGTSVYNEQFF.

J is TRBJ1-2 and V is TRBV6-1; D not resolved. V was pared by 1 base and J by 3 bases, with 6 bases between. The CDR3 loop spans 13 amino acids. From germline, CDR1 is MNHNS and CDR2 SASEGT. CDR3 in DNA: TGTGCCAGCAGTGAAGGATTAGACTATGGCTACACCTTC. This translates into CASSEGLDYGYTF.

The CDR3: CASSLNEAREAFF. CDR3 coding DNA: TGTGCCAGCAGCTTAAACGAGGCTAGGGAAGCTTTCTTT. The chain employs TRBV7-3 and TRBJ1-1; no clear D gene. V shed 1 base and J shed 8 bases, with 11 bases lying between them. The germline V gene encodes CDR1 SGHTA and CDR2 FQGTGA. This CDR3 is 13 amino acids long. Complete variable domain (other parts from reference TRBV7-3 and TRBJ1-1): GAGVSQTPSNKVTEKGKYVELRCDPISGHTALYWYRQSLGQGPEFLIYFQGTGAADDSGLPNDRFFAVRPEGSVSTLKIQRTERGDSAVYLCASSLNEAREAFFGQGTRLTVV.

The V gene is TRBV5-6, the J gene TRBJ1-2; D is uncertain. Trimming left V 3 bases short and J 3 bases short, with 15 bases between. Looked up from germline, CDR1 is SGHDT and CDR2 is YYEEEE. The CDR3 consists of 15 residues. CDR3 sequence (DNA): TGTGCCAGCAGCTCGAACCTAAACAGTGACTATGGCTACACCTTC. Translation gives CASSSNLNSDYGYTF.